This T cell receptor beta chain was identified in a study of shared clonotypes between healthy human individuals. For the study at large: CD4 naive cells filled three plates per donor, CD4 memory three, CD8 naive two and CD8 memory one.

Donors were healthy HIV-negative adults without recent acute infections or vaccinations. Trimming removed 3 bases from V and 6 bases from J, with 15 bases in between. CDR1 is LNHDA and CDR2 is SQIVND in the germline V gene (reference sequence). The CDR3 spans 14 residues. General study results and limits: Generally, naive subsets (rather than memory subsets) showed larger estimated richness.

Some clones are missing from TCRdb's copy, which holds only in-frame ones; the method was immunoSEQ multiplex PCR. Among about 1.5 million clones listed, 95% to 99% were seen once. This clone was seen only once. Its antigen is not known. Sequencing was carried out using naive CD4+ T cells sorted from blood. The subset here: CD45RA+ positively selected. The chain carries TRBV19 and TRBJ2-7, with TRBD2 as a possible D gene (6 bases). The sequence was collected from a man in his thirties or forties in good health. The CDR3, as DNA: TGTGCCAGTAGTATTGGTGCGGGGAGGACCGAGCAGTACTTC. It specifies CASSIGAGRTEQYF.